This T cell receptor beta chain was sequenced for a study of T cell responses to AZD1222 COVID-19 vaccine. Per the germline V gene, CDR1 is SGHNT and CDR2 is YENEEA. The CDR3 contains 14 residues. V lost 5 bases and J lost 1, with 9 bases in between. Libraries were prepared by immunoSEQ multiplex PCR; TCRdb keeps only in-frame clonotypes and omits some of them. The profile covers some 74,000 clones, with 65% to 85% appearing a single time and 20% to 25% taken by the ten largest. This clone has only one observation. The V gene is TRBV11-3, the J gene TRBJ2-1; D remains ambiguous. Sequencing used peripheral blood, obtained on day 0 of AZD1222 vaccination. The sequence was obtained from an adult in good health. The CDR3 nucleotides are TGTGCCAGCAGCGACGGCGGTTCCTACAATGAGCAGTTCTTC. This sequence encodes CASSDGGSYNEQFF.